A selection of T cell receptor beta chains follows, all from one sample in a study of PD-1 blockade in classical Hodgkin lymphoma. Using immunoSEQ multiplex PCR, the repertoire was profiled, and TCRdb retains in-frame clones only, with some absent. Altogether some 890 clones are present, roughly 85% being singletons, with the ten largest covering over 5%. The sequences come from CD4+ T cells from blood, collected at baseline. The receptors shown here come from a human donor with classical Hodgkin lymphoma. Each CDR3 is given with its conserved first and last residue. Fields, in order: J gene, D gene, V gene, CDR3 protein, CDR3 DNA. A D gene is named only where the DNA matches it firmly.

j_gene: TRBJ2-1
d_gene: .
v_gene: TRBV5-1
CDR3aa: CASSPQGNEQFF
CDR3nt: TGCGCCAGCAGCCCTCAGGGTAATGAGCAGTTCTTC

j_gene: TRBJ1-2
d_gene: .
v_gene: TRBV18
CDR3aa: CASSPPDIKGGYGYTF
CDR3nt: TGTGCCAGCTCACCACCGGATATTAAAGGGGGCTATGGCTACACCTTC

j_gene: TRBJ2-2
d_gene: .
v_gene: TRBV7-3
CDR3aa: CASSPQEGELFF
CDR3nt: TGTGCCAGCAGTCCCCAGGAGGGGGAGCTGTTTTTT

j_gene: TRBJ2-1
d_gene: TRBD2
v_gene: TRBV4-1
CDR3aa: CASSQERGTSGRYNEQFF
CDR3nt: TGCGCCAGCAGCCAAGAGCGGGGGACTAGCGGGAGGTACAATGAGCAGTTCTTC

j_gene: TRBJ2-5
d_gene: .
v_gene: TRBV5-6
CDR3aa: CASSLRKLGKETQYF
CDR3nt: TGTGCCAGCAGCTTGCGAAAACTAGGGAAAGAGACCCAGTACTTC

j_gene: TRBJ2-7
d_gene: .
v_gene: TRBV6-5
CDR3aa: CASSYPGLERGEQYF
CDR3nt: TGTGCCAGCAGTTACCCGGGACTGGAAAGGGGCGAGCAGTACTTC

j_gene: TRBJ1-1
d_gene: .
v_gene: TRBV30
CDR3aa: CAWSVTNTEAFF
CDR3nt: TGTGCCTGGAGTGTAACCAACACTGAAGCTTTCTTT

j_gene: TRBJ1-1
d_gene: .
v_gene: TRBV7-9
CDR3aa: CASSLDQGTEAFF
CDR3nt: TGTGCCAGCAGCTTGGACCAGGGAACTGAAGCTTTCTTT

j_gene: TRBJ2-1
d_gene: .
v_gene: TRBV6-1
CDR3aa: CASVQSQGLRQFF
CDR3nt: TGTGCCAGCGTCCAAAGCCAGGGATTGCGGCAGTTCTTC

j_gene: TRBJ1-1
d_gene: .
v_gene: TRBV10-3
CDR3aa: CATEQLGNTEAFF
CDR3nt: TGTGCCACCGAACAGCTGGGTAACACTGAAGCTTTCTTT

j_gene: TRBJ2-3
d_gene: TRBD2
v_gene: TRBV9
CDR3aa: CASSVLAGGPTDTQYF
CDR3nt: TGTGCCAGCAGCGTCTTAGCGGGAGGGCCTACAGATACGCAGTATTTT

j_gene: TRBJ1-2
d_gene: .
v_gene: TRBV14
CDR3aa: CASSQAGNYGYTF
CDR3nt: TGTGCCAGCAGCCAGGCAGGGAACTATGGCTACACCTTC

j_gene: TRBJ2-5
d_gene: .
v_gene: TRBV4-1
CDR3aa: CASSRGGSETQYF
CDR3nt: TGCGCCAGCAGCCGGGGGGGCTCAGAGACCCAGTACTTC

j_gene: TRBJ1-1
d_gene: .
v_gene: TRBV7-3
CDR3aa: CASSLTLSWRNTEAFF
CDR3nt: TGTGCCAGCAGCTTGACCCTATCTTGGCGGAACACTGAAGCTTTCTTT

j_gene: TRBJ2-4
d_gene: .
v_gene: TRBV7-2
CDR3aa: CASSLAWQGDIQYF
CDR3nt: TGTGCCAGCAGCTTAGCGTGGCAGGGAGACATTCAGTACTTC

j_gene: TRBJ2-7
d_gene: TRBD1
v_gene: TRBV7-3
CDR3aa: CASSPRGSYEQYF
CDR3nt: TGTGCCAGCAGCCCCAGGGGGTCCTACGAGCAGTACTTC

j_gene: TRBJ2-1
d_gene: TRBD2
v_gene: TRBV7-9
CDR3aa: CASSSEEGLEDNEQFF
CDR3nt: TGTGCCAGCAGCTCAGAGGAAGGACTAGAGGACAATGAGCAGTTCTTC

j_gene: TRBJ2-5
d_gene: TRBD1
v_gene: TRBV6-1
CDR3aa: CASSEQTGAGETQYF
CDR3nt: TGTGCCAGCAGTGAACAGACAGGGGCGGGAGAGACCCAGTACTTC